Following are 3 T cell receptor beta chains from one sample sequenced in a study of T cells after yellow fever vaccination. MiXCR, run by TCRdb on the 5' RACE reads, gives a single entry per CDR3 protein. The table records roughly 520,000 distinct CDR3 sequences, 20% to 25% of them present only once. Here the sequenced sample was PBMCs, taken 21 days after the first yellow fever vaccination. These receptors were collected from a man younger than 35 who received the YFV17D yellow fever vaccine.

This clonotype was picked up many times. The CDR3 region has the DNA TGCGCCAGCAGCCAAGGGACTACAGGGACGGCCGGGGAGCTGTTTTTT. Residues: CASSQGTTGTAGELFF. The chain employs TRBV4-3 and TRBJ2-2; D is possibly TRBD1 or TRBD2 (6 bases each). The CDR3 length is 16 residues. Trimming stripped 1 base from V and 6 bases from J, with 15 bases between. Germline loops: CDR1 LGHNA, CDR2 YSLEER.

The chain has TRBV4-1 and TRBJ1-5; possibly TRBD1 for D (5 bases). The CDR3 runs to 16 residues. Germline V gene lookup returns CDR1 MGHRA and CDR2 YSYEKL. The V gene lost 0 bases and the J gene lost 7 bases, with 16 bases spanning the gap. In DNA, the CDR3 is TGCGCCAGCAGCCAAGAGGGGGTGGGAGGGCGGCAGCCCCAGCATTTT. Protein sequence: CASSQEGVGGRQPQHF.

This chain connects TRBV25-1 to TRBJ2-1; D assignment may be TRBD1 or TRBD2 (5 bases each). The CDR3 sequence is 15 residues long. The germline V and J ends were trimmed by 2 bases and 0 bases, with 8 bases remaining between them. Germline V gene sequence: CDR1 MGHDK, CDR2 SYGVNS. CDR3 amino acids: CASSELGGSYNEQFF. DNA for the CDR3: TGTGCCAGCAGTGAACTTGGGGGCTCCTACAATGAGCAGTTCTTC.